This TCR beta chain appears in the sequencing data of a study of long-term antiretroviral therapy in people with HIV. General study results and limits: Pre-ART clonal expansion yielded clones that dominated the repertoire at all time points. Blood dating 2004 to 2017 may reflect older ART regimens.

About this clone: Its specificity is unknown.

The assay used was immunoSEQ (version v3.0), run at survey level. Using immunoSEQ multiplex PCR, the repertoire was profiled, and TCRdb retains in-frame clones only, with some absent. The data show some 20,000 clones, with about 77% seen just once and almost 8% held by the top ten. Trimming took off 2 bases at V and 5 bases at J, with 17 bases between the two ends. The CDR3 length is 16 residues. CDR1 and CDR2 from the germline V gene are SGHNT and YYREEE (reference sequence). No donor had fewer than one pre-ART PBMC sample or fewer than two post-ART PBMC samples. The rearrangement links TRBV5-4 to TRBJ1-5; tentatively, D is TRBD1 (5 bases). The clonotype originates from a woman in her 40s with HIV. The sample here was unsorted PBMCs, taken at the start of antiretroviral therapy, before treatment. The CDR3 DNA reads TGTGCCAGCAGCTTCTTCACAGGCTTTATCCATCAGCCCCAGCATTTT. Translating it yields CASSFFTGFIHQPQHF.